Below are 32 T cell receptor beta chains sequenced from a single sample in a study of blood T cell repertoires in COVID-19. The assay was immunoSEQ multiplex PCR, and TCRdb's table has in-frame clones only and misses some. The sample lists around 100,000 clones; around 84% were seen once. The material sequenced was peripheral blood. These receptors were obtained from a human donor in a cohort sampled during active COVID-19.

This chain's CDR3 is CASASGGALEQFF. DNA for the CDR3: TGTGCCAGCGCAAGCGGGGGGGCGCTTGAGCAGTTCTTC. The genes are TRBV9 and TRBJ2-1; 10 positions agree with TRBD2. The CDR3 runs to 13 residues. The germline gives CDR1 SGDLS, CDR2 YYNGEE. J lost 9 bases, V lost 7 bases, and 7 bases had no gene match.

The V call is TRBV24-1, the J call TRBJ2-1, with D tentatively TRBD1 (6 bases). This CDR3 spans 15 amino acids. Germline V gives CDR1 KGHDR, CDR2 SFDVKD. With 4 bases removed from V and 4 bases from J, the gap between germline ends came to 13 bases. The CDR3, as DNA: TGTGCCACCAGTGACCCGGACAGCCAGTACAATGAGCAGTTCTTC. This translates into CATSDPDSQYNEQFF.

V usage is TRBV7-8 and J usage is TRBJ2-7; perhaps TRBD1 as D (5 bases). From germline, CDR1 is SGHVS and CDR2 FQNEAQ. The CDR3 covers 15 residues. V was trimmed by 4 bases and J by 7 bases, leaving 20 bases between them. The CDR3 sequence is CASSSTDLSLGEQYF. The CDR3 coding sequence is TGTGCCAGCAGCTCGACAGACCTCTCACTGGGGGAGCAGTACTTC.

This rearrangement joins TRBV10-1 to TRBJ2-1; 7 bases are a match to TRBD2. Germline V gene data show CDR1 as WNHNN and CDR2 as SYGVQD (reference sequence). CDR3 size: 13 residues. The V segment lost 4 bases and the J segment 9 bases; nucleotides outside the gene matches: 6. Here the CDR3 DNA reads TGCGCCAGCAGTGTTGAGCGGGGAGCTGAGCAGTTCTTC. The encoded protein is CASSVERGAEQFF.

This chain links TRBV2 with TRBJ1-1; D unclear. Trimming cost V 4 bases and J 1 base, with 10 bases left between them. The CDR3 is 14 residues long. Germline V CDR1 and CDR2: SNHLY, FYNNEI. The CDR3 here is CASSVAGRNTEAFF. The CDR3 DNA follows: TGTGCCAGCAGTGTCGCGGGTAGGAACACTGAAGCTTTCTTT.

This clone was detected many times. The V gene is TRBV5-1, the J gene TRBJ2-3; a possible D gene is TRBD2 (7 bases). The CDR3 covers 17 residues. Looked up from germline, CDR1 is SGHRS and CDR2 is YFSETQ. Trimming left V 0 bases short and J 2 bases short, with 16 bases between. For the CDR3, the DNA is TGCGCCAGCAGCTTGGCGTCGGAGGGGGGGACCACAGATACGCAGTATTTT. Translation: CASSLASEGGTTDTQYF.

V usage is TRBV14 and J usage is TRBJ2-1, with TRBD2 as a possible D gene (7 bases). Trimming took 3 bases from V and 4 from J, leaving 22 bases between them. Germline CDR1 reads SGHDN; CDR2 reads FVKESK. The CDR3 spans 18 residues. CDR3 amino acids: CASSQGGGDILKYNEQFF. CDR3 coding DNA: TGTGCCAGCAGCCAGGGAGGGGGGGACATTCTTAAATACAATGAGCAGTTCTTC.

The chain carries TRBV7-2 and TRBJ2-1; TRBD2 is a possible D gene (6 bases). Germline V gives CDR1 SGHTA, CDR2 FQGNSA. The V end was cut by 1 base, the J end by 15 bases, with 13 bases between. CDR3 length: 12 amino acids. CDR3 in amino acids: CASSLDAGNRFF. CDR3 sequence (DNA): TGTGCCAGCAGCTTAGACGCGGGGAATCGGTTCTTC.

The CDR3 reads CASSLEGADNSPLHF. The CDR3 DNA sequence: TGTGCCAGCTCACTGGAGGGCGCGGATAATTCACCCCTCCACTTT. This rearrangement joins TRBV18 to TRBJ1-6; D gene ambiguous. CDR3 length: 15 residues. V lost 4 bases and J 5 bases, leaving 12 bases between the germline ends. Germline CDR1 reads KGHSH; CDR2 reads LQKENI.

The chain uses TRBV9 and TRBJ2-1; D is unresolved. The CDR3 sequence is 16 residues long. Germline CDR1 reads SGDLS; CDR2 reads YYNGEE. Between the trimmed V and J ends, which lost 2 bases and 0 bases, there was a span of 12 bases. The CDR3 nucleotides read TGTGCCAGCAGCGTTCGGATTGGCGGCTCCTACAATGAGCAGTTCTTC. Its protein is CASSVRIGGSYNEQFF.

V is TRBV29-1 and J is TRBJ1-1; 7 bases map to TRBD1. This CDR3 spans 13 amino acids. The J segment lost 1 base and the V segment lost 7 bases, leaving 6 bases of the junction unmatched. CDR1 and CDR2 (germline): SQVTM, ANQGSEA. The CDR3 region has the DNA TGCAGCGCCAAGGGACAGAAGAACACTGAAGCTTTCTTT. Translating gives CSAKGQKNTEAFF.

This chain uses TRBV9 with TRBJ1-5; no firm D call. CDR3 length: 15 amino acids. Germline V gene data show CDR1 as SGDLS and CDR2 as YYNGEE. Trimming took off 4 bases at V and 0 bases at J, with 11 bases between the two ends. Here the CDR3 DNA reads TGTGCCAGCAGCCCGACGGGATATAGCAATCAGCCCCAGCATTTT. It codes for CASSPTGYSNQPQHF.

The table lists this clone with a count of one. This chain joins TRBV23-1 and TRBJ2-7; tentative D call: TRBD1 (6 bases). TRBV23-1 is labeled an ORF, and its function is uncertain. The germline V and J ends were trimmed by 3 bases and 7 bases, with 16 bases remaining between them. The CDR3 covers 14 residues. CDR3 sequence reads: CASSQADRPWEQYF. The CDR3, as DNA: TGCGCCAGCAGTCAGGCGGACAGACCGTGGGAGCAGTACTTC.

The chain links TRBV12-3 or TRBV12-4 to TRBJ2-3, with D tentatively TRBD2 (7 bases). Trimming pared 5 bases from V and 4 bases from J, leaving 10 bases between. The CDR3 is made up of 13 amino acids. The CDR3 protein is CASSPGGPDTQYF. The CDR3 DNA follows: TGTGCCAGCAGTCCGGGGGGCCCAGATACGCAGTATTTT.

This rearrangement joins TRBV10-3 to TRBJ2-7, with TRBD2 identical over 13 bases. The CDR3 runs 15 residues. Germline CDR1 is ENHRY and CDR2 is SYGVKD. The V segment lost 3 bases and the J segment 2 bases; nucleotides outside the gene matches: 1. CDR3 sequence: CAISDGTSGTYEQYF. CDR3 nucleotide sequence: TGTGCCATCAGTGACGGGACTAGCGGGACCTACGAGCAGTACTTC.

The chain employs TRBV28 and TRBJ2-3; TRBD2 agrees at 9 bases. Per the germline V gene, CDR1 is MDHEN and CDR2 is SYDVKM. This CDR3 spans 14 amino acids. Germline trimming cut 7 bases from V and 3 bases from J; bases unmatched to any gene: 5. The CDR3 coding sequence is TGTGCCAGCACTCCCGGACTAGCGACAGATACGCAGTATTTT. It encodes CASTPGLATDTQYF.

CDR3 residues: CASMVGVGTDTQYF. The DNA for the CDR3 is TGTGCCAGCATGGTAGGGGTTGGCACAGATACGCAGTATTTT. The genes are TRBV7-2 and TRBJ2-3; possible D gene TRBD1, 5 bases. Trimming pared 7 bases from V and 1 base from J, leaving 12 bases between. There are 14 residues in the CDR3. Germline CDR1 reads SGHTA; CDR2 reads FQGNSA.

Written as DNA, the CDR3 is TGTGCCAGCAGAGTAAGCAGGGCTACCAACACTGAAGCTTTCTTT. This encodes CASRVSRATNTEAFF. This chain uses TRBV7-2 with TRBJ1-1, with TRBD1 as a possible D gene (5 bases). V dropped 6 bases and J dropped 2 bases, with 16 bases sitting between them. The CDR3 runs 15 residues. Germline V gene data show CDR1 as SGHTA and CDR2 as FQGNSA.

The CDR3 nucleotides read TGTGCCAGCAGCCAAGATATCGGCAGGGTCGGAAACACCATATATTTT. This encodes CASSQDIGRVGNTIYF. The chain links TRBV3-1 (or the pseudogene TRBV3-2) to TRBJ1-3; D perhaps matches TRBD1 (5 bases). Trimming shortened V by 0 bases and J by 4 bases, and 13 bases separated the two germline ends. There are 16 residues in the CDR3. Germline V CDR1 and CDR2: LGHDT, YNNKEL (reference sequence).

The CDR3 sequence: CASRGGTLVSAEAFF. For the CDR3, the DNA is TGTGCCAGTAGGGGGGGGACGTTGGTTTCGGCTGAAGCTTTCTTT. The chain uses TRBV11-2 and TRBJ1-1, with TRBD1 as a possible D gene (6 bases). This CDR3 contains 15 residues. Germline V gene sequence: CDR1 SGHAT, CDR2 FQNNGV. Trimming took off 9 bases at V and 6 bases at J, with 23 bases between the two ends.

V usage is TRBV6-5 and J usage is TRBJ2-1; TRBD2 aligns across 8 bases. Germline-derived CDR1 and CDR2 are MNHEY and SVGAGI. The ends lost 6 bases at V and 9 bases at J; junction bases unmatched: 10. CDR3 size: 14 residues. Written as DNA, the CDR3 is TGTGCCAGCAGGTCCTTTGCGGGGGGAATTGAGCAGTTCTTC. Protein product: CASRSFAGGIEQFF.

This clone was counted a single time. The rearrangement joins TRBV9 to TRBJ1-4; 10 nucleotides match TRBD1. CDR3 length equals 15 residues. CDR1 is SGDLS, CDR2 YYNGEE, per germline. Trimming removed 0 bases from V and 8 bases from J; junction bases left unmatched: 4. CDR3 sequence reads: CASSVGGQGREKLFF. The CDR3, as DNA: TGTGCCAGCAGCGTAGGGGGACAGGGGAGAGAAAAACTGTTTTTT.

The chain recombines TRBV15 with TRBJ1-5; possibly TRBD1 for D (5 bases). Germline V gene data show CDR1 as LNHNV and CDR2 as YYDKDF (reference sequence). V lost 1 base, J lost 7 bases, and 8 bases lay in between. The length of the CDR3 is 13 residues. CDR3 protein: CATSRAGGQPQHF. CDR3 DNA: TGTGCCACCAGCAGAGCTGGGGGGCAGCCCCAGCATTTT.

This clone has only a few counts. This chain connects TRBV4-3 to TRBJ1-4, with D unclear. Germline loops: CDR1 LGHNA, CDR2 YSLEER. V was trimmed by 0 bases and J by 3 bases, leaving 11 bases between them. The CDR3 loop spans 16 amino acids. The CDR3 DNA sequence: TGCGCCAGCAGCCAAGATAGCGGCGGGGCTAATGAAAAACTGTTTTTT. Its translation: CASSQDSGGANEKLFF.

V is TRBV18 and J is TRBJ1-2; D not resolved. The CDR3 is made up of 16 amino acids. Germline V lookup: CDR1 KGHSH, CDR2 LQKENI. Deletions cut 2 bases from V and 2 bases from J, with 15 bases between. The CDR3 reads CASSPGSPGGNYGYTF. CDR3 coding DNA: TGTGCCAGCTCACCAGGGTCCCCAGGAGGGAACTATGGCTACACCTTC.

The chain has TRBV5-4 and TRBJ2-1; 15 bases line up with TRBD2. This CDR3 spans 17 amino acids. Germline CDR1 is SGHNT and CDR2 is YYREEE (reference sequence). V was pared by 3 bases and J by 4 bases, with 5 bases of the junction left unmatched. CDR3 nucleotides: TGTGCCAGCAGCTACGGACTAGCGGGGGGGGTGTACAATGAGCAGTTCTTC. This sequence encodes CASSYGLAGGVYNEQFF.

This rearrangement joins TRBV5-1 to TRBJ2-3; 7 bases are a match to TRBD1. There are 17 residues in the CDR3. Trimming removed 4 bases from V and 0 bases from J; junction bases left unmatched: 11. Germline assignment: CDR1 SGHRS and CDR2 YFSETQ. The CDR3 protein is CASSRRPGTDSTDTQYF. DNA for the CDR3: TGCGCCAGCAGCCGCCGACCCGGGACAGATAGCACAGATACGCAGTATTTT.

V is TRBV28 and J is TRBJ2-3, with D tentatively TRBD2 (5 bases). Trimming removed 3 bases at V and 11 bases at J, with 12 bases between. CDR3 size: 12 residues. CDR1 is MDHEN, CDR2 SYDVKM, per germline. The CDR3 sequence is CASSLSLAQQYF. Here the CDR3 DNA reads TGTGCCAGCAGTTTGAGCCTAGCCCAGCAGTATTTT.

This chain links TRBV3-1 (or the pseudogene TRBV3-2) with TRBJ2-1; 7 bases align to TRBD1. The trim removed 3 bases at V and 7 bases at J, leaving 9 bases unmatched. Germline V gene data show CDR1 as LGHDT and CDR2 as YNNKEL (reference sequence). The CDR3 contains 15 residues. CDR3 coding DNA: TGTGCCAGCAGCCATCGGACAGGAGTGAGGAATGAGCAGTTCTTC. Translated: CASSHRTGVRNEQFF.

The rearrangement links TRBV6-6 to TRBJ1-6; 8 bases are shared with TRBD1. V lost 0 bases, J lost 9 bases, and 4 bases stayed unmatched. Germline V CDR1 and CDR2: MNHNY, SVGAGI (reference sequence). The CDR3 is made up of 15 amino acids. CDR3 amino acids: CASSYSGTGGSPLHF. CDR3 bases: TGTGCCAGCAGTTACTCGGGGACAGGAGGTTCACCCCTCCACTTT.

This rearrangement joins TRBV19 to TRBJ1-5; no firm D call. V was shortened by 3 bases and J by 1 base, with 25 bases between the two germline ends. CDR3 size: 20 residues. Germline loops: CDR1 LNHDA, CDR2 SQIVND (reference sequence). Written as DNA, the CDR3 is TGTGCCAGTAGTATGTCTAGGACGGGATCCCTCGGTAGAAGCAATCAGCCCCAGCATTTT. Encoded protein: CASSMSRTGSLGRSNQPQHF. Based on the CDR3 plus reference TRBV19 and TRBJ1-5, the full variable domain is DGGITQSPKYLFRKEGQNVTLSCEQNLNHDAMYWYRQDPGQGLRLIYYSQIVNDFQKGDIAEGYSVSREKKESFPLTVTSAQKNPTAFYLCASSMSRTGSLGRSNQPQHFGDGTRLSIL.

For the CDR3, the DNA is TGTGCCAGCAGCCCCCGGGACAGGGGAGCCGAGCCTGCGGAGTACTTC. This translates into CASSPRDRGAEPAEYF. The V call is TRBV3-1 (or the pseudogene TRBV3-2), the J call TRBJ2-7; 10 bases match TRBD1. Germline-derived CDR1 and CDR2 are LGHDT and YNNKEL (reference sequence). The CDR3 loop spans 16 amino acids. V lost 4 bases, J lost 11 bases, and 17 bases stayed unmatched.